The sequence of this T cell receptor (beta chain) was determined in a study of shared clonotypes between healthy human individuals. Study-level background: CD4 naive and memory got three plates each, CD8 naive two, CD8 memory one. Study-wide findings and caveats: Non-shared clonotypes showed lower generation probabilities than clonotypes common to all four donors. Estimated richness values were generally larger in naive subsets than in memory subsets.

The authors split each subset's genomic DNA evenly across several immunoSEQ plates. Method: immunoSEQ multiplex PCR; TCRdb's copy keeps in-frame clones and lacks some. The data hold a few million clones, with 85% to 95% observed a single time. The junction had 4 bases not matched to a gene; V was cut back by 3 bases and J by 2 bases. The length of the CDR3 is 15 residues. The germline gives CDR1 LGHNA, CDR2 YNFKEQ. Comment on this clone: Its target is not known.

This rearrangement joins TRBV4-2 to TRBJ2-7; 10 bases are shared with TRBD1. This clonotype was sampled from a man in his late teens or twenties in good health. Some clones in this sample may be carry-over from other donors' samples. Sequencing was done on a sample of naive CD4+ T cells from PBMCs. Subset described: CD45RA+ positively selected. The CDR3 DNA reads as TGTGCCAGCAGCCATGGACAGGGGGGGACCTACGAGCAGTACTTC. As protein: CASSHGQGGTYEQYF.